The rows below give T cell receptor beta chains drawn from one sample of a study of immune heterogeneity within non-small cell lung tumors. TCRdb called the multiplex PCR reads again in MiXCR, with one record for every CDR3 protein. This sample has about 15,000 distinct CDR3 sequences, with approximately 30% found just once. Sequencing used lung tumor tissue. The source of these receptors is a woman between 50 and 59 years old with non-small cell lung cancer. Each CDR3 is given with its conserved first and last residue. Each record gives: CDR3 DNA, CDR3 protein, clone size, V gene, CDR3 length, J gene, D gene. A D gene is named only where the DNA matches it firmly. Only part of the rows carry a size: once, few, many, or a class if the clone is expanded.

CDR3nt: TGTGCCAGCAGCTTCAGCCAGGGCCCGGGTCCTTCCTACGAGCAGTACTTC; CDR3aa: CASSFSQGPGPSYEQYF; abundance: medium-sized; v_gene: TRBV13; len: 17; j_gene: TRBJ2-7; d_gene: .
CDR3nt: TGTGCCAGCAGCCAAGTGAGGGGGGATCAGCCCCAGCATTTT; CDR3aa: CASSQVRGDQPQHF; abundance: many; v_gene: TRBV4-2; len: 14; j_gene: TRBJ1-5; d_gene: .
CDR3nt: TGCAGTGCTACGTGGGGGGATGAAAAACTGTTTTTT; CDR3aa: CSATWGDEKLFF; abundance: many; v_gene: TRBV20-1; len: 12; j_gene: TRBJ1-4; d_gene: .
CDR3nt: TGTGCCAGCAGCTTAGAGGGCCGCGCTGAAGCTTTCTTT; CDR3aa: CASSLEGRAEAFF; abundance: .; v_gene: TRBV11-2; len: 13; j_gene: TRBJ1-1; d_gene: .
CDR3nt: TGTGCCAGCAGTTATAAAGGGGCTTCAGCTAGAGATACGCAGTATTTT; CDR3aa: CASSYKGASARDTQYF; abundance: many; v_gene: TRBV6-5; len: 16; j_gene: TRBJ2-3; d_gene: .
CDR3nt: TGCGCCAGCAGACAGACCTCTGAAGCTTTCTTT; CDR3aa: CASRQTSEAFF; abundance: .; v_gene: TRBV5-1; len: 11; j_gene: TRBJ1-1; d_gene: .
CDR3nt: TGTGCCTGGAGTGCATTACTGGGCAATCAGCCCCAGCATTTT; CDR3aa: CAWSALLGNQPQHF; abundance: few; v_gene: TRBV30; len: 14; j_gene: TRBJ1-5; d_gene: .
CDR3nt: TGTGCCAGCTCACCACAGGGAACCGGGGCCAACGTCCTGACTTTC; CDR3aa: CASSPQGTGANVLTF; abundance: many; v_gene: TRBV18; len: 15; j_gene: TRBJ2-6; d_gene: .
CDR3nt: TGTGCCAGCAGCCTTTTGGGAAAGAGCGGGAGGTACGAGCAGTACTTC; CDR3aa: CASSLLGKSGRYEQYF; abundance: many; v_gene: TRBV3-1; len: 16; j_gene: TRBJ2-7; d_gene: TRBD2
CDR3nt: TGCGCCAGCAGCTCCCGGGCCGAGCGGTGGGAGACCCAGTACTTC; CDR3aa: CASSSRAERWETQYF; abundance: few; v_gene: TRBV5-1; len: 15; j_gene: TRBJ2-5; d_gene: .
CDR3nt: TGCAGTGCTAGAGTTGCGACTCCGAGGGGCGAAAAACTGTTTTTT; CDR3aa: CSARVATPRGEKLFF; abundance: .; v_gene: TRBV20-1; len: 15; j_gene: TRBJ1-4; d_gene: .
CDR3nt: TGTGCCATCAGGGGGACCCACCTGGGGGAGACCCAGTACTTC; CDR3aa: CAIRGTHLGETQYF; abundance: few; v_gene: TRBV10-3; len: 14; j_gene: TRBJ2-5; d_gene: .
CDR3nt: TGTGCCAGCAGCTTAACAGGACTAGCCCCACACAATGAGCAGTTCTTC; CDR3aa: CASSLTGLAPHNEQFF; abundance: many; v_gene: TRBV7-3; len: 16; j_gene: TRBJ2-1; d_gene: TRBD2
CDR3nt: TGTGCCATCAGGGAGAGAATTGGAAACACCATATATTTT; CDR3aa: CAIRERIGNTIYF; abundance: few; v_gene: TRBV10-3; len: 13; j_gene: TRBJ1-3; d_gene: .
CDR3nt: TGCGCCAGCAGCCCCGGGTGGGGAGGCACAGATACGCAGTATTTT; CDR3aa: CASSPGWGGTDTQYF; abundance: many; v_gene: TRBV5-1; len: 15; j_gene: TRBJ2-3; d_gene: .
CDR3nt: TGCGCCAGCAGGACTAGCGGGAACGGGGAGCTGTTTTTT; CDR3aa: CASRTSGNGELFF; abundance: medium-sized; v_gene: TRBV5-1; len: 13; j_gene: TRBJ2-2; d_gene: TRBD2
CDR3nt: TGCGCCAGCAGCCAAGTCAGACAGGGGCCCCACGAGCAGTACTTC; CDR3aa: CASSQVRQGPHEQYF; abundance: many; v_gene: TRBV4-1; len: 15; j_gene: TRBJ2-7; d_gene: TRBD1
CDR3nt: TGTGCCAGCAGCCCGGGACAGGGGATCACCGGGGAGCTGTTTTTT; CDR3aa: CASSPGQGITGELFF; abundance: .; v_gene: TRBV12-3/TRBV12-4; len: 15; j_gene: TRBJ2-2; d_gene: TRBD1
CDR3nt: TGTGCCAGCAGTTTATCGTCCAGAAACACCATATATTTT; CDR3aa: CASSLSSRNTIYF; abundance: .; v_gene: TRBV28; len: 13; j_gene: TRBJ1-3; d_gene: .
CDR3nt: TGCGCCAGCAGCTTGGAGAAAACGAACACTGAAGCTTTCTTT; CDR3aa: CASSLEKTNTEAFF; abundance: .; v_gene: TRBV5-1; len: 14; j_gene: TRBJ1-1; d_gene: .
CDR3nt: TGCAGTGCCCAGGGACAGACTTACGAGCAGTACTTC; CDR3aa: CSAQGQTYEQYF; abundance: many; v_gene: TRBV20-1; len: 12; j_gene: TRBJ2-7; d_gene: TRBD1
CDR3nt: TGTGCCAGCAGCCAAACTAGCGGGAGCTCCTACGAGCAGTACTTC; CDR3aa: CASSQTSGSSYEQYF; abundance: few; v_gene: TRBV4-2; len: 15; j_gene: TRBJ2-7; d_gene: TRBD2
CDR3nt: TGTGCCAGCAGTTTTGCCTACGAGCAGTACTTC; CDR3aa: CASSFAYEQYF; abundance: many; v_gene: TRBV28; len: 11; j_gene: TRBJ2-7; d_gene: .
CDR3nt: TGTGCCACCAGTGACAGCTGGGGCAGGGGGAGCACAGATACGCAGTATTTT; CDR3aa: CATSDSWGRGSTDTQYF; abundance: .; v_gene: TRBV24-1; len: 17; j_gene: TRBJ2-3; d_gene: TRBD1
CDR3nt: TGTGCCAGCAGGACAGGGGCGGTCAATGAGCAGTTCTTC; CDR3aa: CASRTGAVNEQFF; abundance: .; v_gene: TRBV27; len: 13; j_gene: TRBJ2-1; d_gene: TRBD1
CDR3nt: TGTGCCAGTAGTACGGGACAGGGACCTCCAGGGGCCAACGTCCTGACTTTC; CDR3aa: CASSTGQGPPGANVLTF; abundance: .; v_gene: TRBV19; len: 17; j_gene: TRBJ2-6; d_gene: TRBD1
CDR3nt: TGCGCCAGCAGCGGAACAGGGGCAGATACGCAGTATTTT; CDR3aa: CASSGTGADTQYF; abundance: few; v_gene: TRBV5-1; len: 13; j_gene: TRBJ2-3; d_gene: TRBD1
CDR3nt: TGTGCCAGCAGCTTTATCCCCCGGGGCCTAACCAATGAGCAGTTCTTC; CDR3aa: CASSFIPRGLTNEQFF; abundance: .; v_gene: TRBV7-3; len: 16; j_gene: TRBJ2-1; d_gene: .
CDR3nt: TGTGCCAGCTCACCCGCCCAGGGGGTCCATTCTGGCTACACCTTC; CDR3aa: CASSPAQGVHSGYTF; abundance: .; v_gene: TRBV18; len: 15; j_gene: TRBJ1-2; d_gene: TRBD1
CDR3nt: TGTGCCAGCAGTACCCGGGGTCTCTATGGCTACACCTTC; CDR3aa: CASSTRGLYGYTF; abundance: many; v_gene: TRBV27; len: 13; j_gene: TRBJ1-2; d_gene: .
CDR3nt: TGTGCCAGCAGTGGGGACAGATCTAGCAATCAGCCCCAGCATTTT; CDR3aa: CASSGDRSSNQPQHF; abundance: many; v_gene: TRBV2; len: 15; j_gene: TRBJ1-5; d_gene: TRBD1
CDR3nt: TGTGCCAGCAGCCCCGGGACTAGCGTCTACAATGAGCAGTTCTTC; CDR3aa: CASSPGTSVYNEQFF; abundance: .; v_gene: TRBV3-1; len: 15; j_gene: TRBJ2-1; d_gene: TRBD2
CDR3nt: TGTGCCAGCAGTACCCGGACAGGTCTTGTCAACGAGCAGTACTTC; CDR3aa: CASSTRTGLVNEQYF; abundance: many; v_gene: TRBV28; len: 15; j_gene: TRBJ2-7; d_gene: TRBD1
CDR3nt: TGTGCCAGCAGTTCCGGGAGTAGGAATGAGCAGTTCTTC; CDR3aa: CASSSGSRNEQFF; abundance: few; v_gene: TRBV28; len: 13; j_gene: TRBJ2-1; d_gene: .
CDR3nt: TGCAGTGCTACCCCAAGCCAAGAGACCCAGTACTTC; CDR3aa: CSATPSQETQYF; abundance: .; v_gene: TRBV20-1; len: 12; j_gene: TRBJ2-5; d_gene: .
CDR3nt: TGTGCCAGCCGCAGAGAGCAGACCCAGTACTTC; CDR3aa: CASRREQTQYF; abundance: many; v_gene: TRBV18; len: 11; j_gene: TRBJ2-5; d_gene: .
CDR3nt: TGTGCCAGCAGCTCGACCGGACTAGTCGTCCCGTTCTTC; CDR3aa: CASSSTGLVVPFF; abundance: .; v_gene: TRBV7-9; len: 13; j_gene: TRBJ2-1; d_gene: TRBD2
CDR3nt: TGTGCCGGCAGCGTAGGGGGAGGGCCCCCCAGTGGCTACACCTTC; CDR3aa: CAGSVGGGPPSGYTF; abundance: .; v_gene: TRBV9; len: 15; j_gene: TRBJ1-2; d_gene: .
CDR3nt: TGTGCCAGCAGTCGTGGACTAGCTGCCTACGAGCAGTACTTC; CDR3aa: CASSRGLAAYEQYF; abundance: many; v_gene: TRBV6-2/TRBV6-3; len: 14; j_gene: TRBJ2-7; d_gene: TRBD2
CDR3nt: TGTGCCACCAGCAGAGGAGGGTCGGGGAGCACTGAAGCTTTCTTT; CDR3aa: CATSRGGSGSTEAFF; abundance: many; v_gene: TRBV15; len: 15; j_gene: TRBJ1-1; d_gene: .
CDR3nt: TGTGCCAGCAGTCGCCCGGGAGAAGATACGCAGTATTTT; CDR3aa: CASSRPGEDTQYF; abundance: many; v_gene: TRBV28; len: 13; j_gene: TRBJ2-3; d_gene: .
CDR3nt: TGTGCCAGCAGTTTAAACAGGGGGCTGTACGAGCAGTACTTC; CDR3aa: CASSLNRGLYEQYF; abundance: .; v_gene: TRBV28; len: 14; j_gene: TRBJ2-7; d_gene: TRBD1
CDR3nt: TGTGCCAGCTCACCACAGGGGGCTAGTGGCTACACCTTC; CDR3aa: CASSPQGASGYTF; abundance: few; v_gene: TRBV18; len: 13; j_gene: TRBJ1-2; d_gene: TRBD1
CDR3nt: TGTGCCAGCAGCTTACGGGGTAAAGCGGGGGCGGACAATGAGCAGTTCTTC; CDR3aa: CASSLRGKAGADNEQFF; abundance: .; v_gene: TRBV13; len: 17; j_gene: TRBJ2-1; d_gene: TRBD2
CDR3nt: TGTGCCAGCAGCTTCTCTAGCGGAGACTACTACGAGCAGTACTTC; CDR3aa: CASSFSSGDYYEQYF; abundance: few; v_gene: TRBV11-2; len: 15; j_gene: TRBJ2-7; d_gene: TRBD2
CDR3nt: TGTGCCAGCAGCCCTACCCTCTACAGGGCGGGTGGCCACACCTTC; CDR3aa: CASSPTLYRAGGHTF; abundance: .; v_gene: TRBV7-9; len: 15; j_gene: TRBJ1-2; d_gene: .
CDR3nt: TGTGCCAGCCGCTTGAGGGGGGCGAACACCATATATTTT; CDR3aa: CASRLRGANTIYF; abundance: many; v_gene: TRBV2; len: 13; j_gene: TRBJ1-3; d_gene: .
CDR3nt: TGTGCCTGCCCCGACAGGGCCAACTATGGCTACACCTTC; CDR3aa: CACPDRANYGYTF; abundance: few; v_gene: TRBV30; len: 13; j_gene: TRBJ1-2; d_gene: TRBD1
CDR3nt: TGTGCCAGCACAGACGGCTATAGCAATCAGCCCCAGCATTTT; CDR3aa: CASTDGYSNQPQHF; abundance: medium-sized; v_gene: TRBV2; len: 14; j_gene: TRBJ1-5; d_gene: .